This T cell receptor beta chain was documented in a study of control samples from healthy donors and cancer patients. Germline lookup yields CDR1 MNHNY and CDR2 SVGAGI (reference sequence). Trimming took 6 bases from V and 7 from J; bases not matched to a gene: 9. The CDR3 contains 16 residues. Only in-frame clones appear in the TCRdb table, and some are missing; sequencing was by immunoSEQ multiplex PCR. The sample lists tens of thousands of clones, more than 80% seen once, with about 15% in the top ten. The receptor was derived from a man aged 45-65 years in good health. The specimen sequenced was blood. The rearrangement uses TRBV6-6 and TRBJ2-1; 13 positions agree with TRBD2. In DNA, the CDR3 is TGTGCCAGCAGGACCGACACTAGCGGGAGGGGAAATGAGCAGTTCTTC. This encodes CASRTDTSGRGNEQFF.